The 13 T cell receptor beta chains presented below share a single source sample, sequenced in a study of T cell responses to AZD1222 COVID-19 vaccine. Clones were read by immunoSEQ multiplex PCR, and TCRdb kept only the in-frame ones, dropping some. The sample shows approximately 160,000 clones, approximately 90% of them seen only once. The starting material was peripheral blood, obtained on day 0 of AZD1222 vaccination. The receptors derive from an adult in good health.

V gene TRBV5-1 combines with J gene TRBJ2-5; D possibly corresponds to TRBD2 (5 bases). Germline-derived CDR1 and CDR2 are SGHRS and YFSETQ. V was clipped by 0 bases and J by 4 bases, with 7 bases between them. CDR3 length: 13 amino acids. The CDR3 DNA reads TGCGCCAGCAGCTTGGCAGGAGGAGAGACCCAGTACTTC. Amino acids: CASSLAGGETQYF. The full variable domain, rest sourced from reference TRBV5-1 and TRBJ2-5, is KAGVTQTPRYLIKTRGQQVTLSCSPISGHRSVSWYQQTPGQGLQFLFEYFSETQRNKGNFPGRFSGRQFSNSRSEMNVSTLELGDSALYLCASSLAGGETQYFGPGTRLLVL.

This clone has a handful of counts. The DNA of the CDR3 is TGCGCCAGCAGCAGAGGACAGAACACCGGGGAGCTGTTTTTT. As protein: CASSRGQNTGELFF. V and J are TRBV10-1 and TRBJ2-2, with a tentative D call TRBD1 (5 bases). The V end lost 6 bases, the J end lost 1 base, and 9 bases lay between the germline ends. The CDR3 loop spans 14 amino acids. Germline CDR1 WNHNN, CDR2 SYGVQD (reference sequence).

The V and J genes are TRBV19 and TRBJ1-2; TRBD1 agrees at 9 bases. The length of the CDR3 is 15 residues. V shed 7 bases, J shed 1 base, and the junction held 7 bases outside the gene matches. Germline V gene data show CDR1 as LNHDA and CDR2 as SQIVND (reference sequence). This CDR3 is CASTPGQGNNYGYTF. For the CDR3, the DNA is TGTGCCAGTACTCCCGGACAGGGGAATAACTATGGCTACACCTTC.

The chain is built from TRBV11-3 and TRBJ1-1; a possible D gene is TRBD1 (5 bases). V lost 0 bases, J lost 6 bases, and 17 bases lay in between. CDR1 and CDR2 from the germline V gene are SGHNT and YENEEA. The CDR3 is 16 residues long. The CDR3 protein is CASSLEGRSRAPEAFF. DNA for the CDR3: TGTGCCAGCAGCTTAGAGGGTAGGTCCAGGGCCCCTGAAGCTTTCTTT.

The chain carries TRBV5-4 and TRBJ2-1; D is possibly TRBD1 (6 bases). V was pared by 0 bases and J by 5 bases, with 12 bases between. The germline CDR1 and CDR2 sequences are SGHNT and YYREEE (reference sequence). The CDR3 has 15 amino acids. The CDR3 DNA reads TGTGCCAGCAGCTTGGACAGGGAGTCCCACAATGAGCAGTTCTTC. This sequence encodes CASSLDRESHNEQFF.

This chain links TRBV5-1 with TRBJ1-5; D is unresolved. Deletions cut 2 bases from V and 0 bases from J, with 9 bases between. This CDR3 comprises 15 residues. Per the germline V gene, CDR1 is SGHRS and CDR2 is YFSETQ. CDR3 loop: CASSFDGDSNQPQHF. The CDR3 DNA reads TGCGCCAGCAGCTTTGATGGAGATAGCAATCAGCCCCAGCATTTT. Drawing the rest from reference TRBV5-1 and TRBJ1-5, the complete variable domain is KAGVTQTPRYLIKTRGQQVTLSCSPISGHRSVSWYQQTPGQGLQFLFEYFSETQRNKGNFPGRFSGRQFSNSRSEMNVSTLELGDSALYLCASSFDGDSNQPQHFGDGTRLSIL.

The chain uses TRBV6-1 and TRBJ2-1, with D possibly being TRBD2 (6 bases). CDR3 size: 14 residues. V lost 3 bases to trimming and J lost 7 bases, with 13 bases between them. The germline V gene has CDR1 MNHNS and CDR2 SASEGT. CDR3 in amino acids: CASSEAGRINEQFF. CDR3 DNA sequence: TGTGCCAGCAGTGAGGCAGGGAGGATTAATGAGCAGTTCTTC.

The chain couples TRBV19 to TRBJ2-1; 9 positions match TRBD1. The CDR3 loop spans 13 amino acids. Trimming cost V 5 bases and J 8 bases; bases outside gene matches: 4. Germline assignment: CDR1 LNHDA and CDR2 SQIVND (reference sequence). The CDR3 nucleotides are TGTGCCAGTAGTCCGCGGACAGGGGATGAGCAGTTCTTC. Its translation: CASSPRTGDEQFF.

This sequence joins TRBV28 and TRBJ1-1; 7 bases are a match to TRBD1. The J segment lost 2 bases and the V segment lost 11 bases, leaving 5 bases of the junction unmatched. This CDR3 has 12 residues. From germline, CDR1 is MDHEN and CDR2 SYDVKM. The DNA for the CDR3 is TGTGCCTCTCGGACAGGAAACACTGAAGCTTTCTTT. Its translation: CASRTGNTEAFF.

The chain employs TRBV11-2 and TRBJ2-3, with a possible D match to TRBD2 (6 bases). The germline gives CDR1 SGHAT, CDR2 FQNNGV. The CDR3 has 14 residues. Trimming took off 5 bases at V and 2 bases at J, with 11 bases between the two ends. CDR3 sequence: CASSLSGFTDTQYF. The CDR3 coding sequence is TGTGCCAGCAGCCTTAGCGGCTTCACAGATACGCAGTATTTT.

The chain is built from TRBV7-2 and TRBJ2-5; the match to TRBD2 covers 13 bases. There are 16 residues in the CDR3. In germline, CDR1 is SGHTA, CDR2 FQGNSA. J lost 0 bases, V lost 4 bases, and 2 bases had no gene match. In DNA form, the CDR3 reads TGTGCCAGCAGCTCGGGACTAGCGGGGCACCAAGAGACCCAGTACTTC. Translation gives CASSSGLAGHQETQYF.

The chain carries TRBV29-1 and TRBJ2-1, with 16 bases fitting TRBD2. The CDR3 covers 14 residues. The V gene end was trimmed by 6 bases and the J gene end by 7 bases; junction bases not matched to a gene: 3. Looked up from germline, CDR1 is SQVTM and CDR2 is ANQGSEA. In nucleotides, the CDR3 is TGCAGCGTAAAGGGACTAGCGGGGGGGAATGAGCAGTTCTTC. Its protein product is CSVKGLAGGNEQFF.

This clone appeared once. The gene calls are TRBV7-2 and TRBJ1-4; no definite D call. V was pared by 3 bases and J by 5 bases, with 16 bases between. Germline V CDR1 and CDR2: SGHTA, FQGNSA. CDR3 length: 16 residues. This chain's CDR3 is CASSLVQWGGNEKLFF. CDR3 nucleotides: TGTGCCAGCAGCTTGGTACAGTGGGGTGGAAATGAAAAACTGTTTTTT.